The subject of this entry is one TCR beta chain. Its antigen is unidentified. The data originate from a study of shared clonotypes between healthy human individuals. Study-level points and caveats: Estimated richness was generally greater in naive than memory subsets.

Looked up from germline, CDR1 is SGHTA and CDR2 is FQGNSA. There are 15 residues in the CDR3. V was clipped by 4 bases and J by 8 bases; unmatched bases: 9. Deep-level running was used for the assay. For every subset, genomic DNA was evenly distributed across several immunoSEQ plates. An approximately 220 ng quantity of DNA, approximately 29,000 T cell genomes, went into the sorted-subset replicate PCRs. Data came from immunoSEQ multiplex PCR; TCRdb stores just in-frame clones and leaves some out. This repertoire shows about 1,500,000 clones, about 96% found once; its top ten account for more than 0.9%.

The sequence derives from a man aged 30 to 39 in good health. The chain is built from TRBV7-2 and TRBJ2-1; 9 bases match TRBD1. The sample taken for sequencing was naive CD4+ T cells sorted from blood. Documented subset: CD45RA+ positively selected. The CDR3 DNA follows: TGTGCCAGCAGCTCCTCTCTGGACAGGGGCTATGAGCAGTTCTTC. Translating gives CASSSSLDRGYEQFF.